The 31 T cell receptor beta chains reported below all come from one sample, sequenced in a study of T cells in Graves' hyperthyroidism and ophthalmopathy. RNA transcripts were the template for amplifying TCR beta CDR3 regions. The HTBI primer set was used in a first-round RT-PCR of the TCR CDR3. TCRdb analysed the multiplex PCR reads with MiXCR anew, one entry per CDR3 protein. The sample has about 600,000 distinct CDR3 sequences; about 14% are singletons. Material: blood. The receptors were sampled from a young woman with Graves' ophthalmopathy.

The V gene is TRBV7-6, the J gene TRBJ1-2; D possibly corresponds to TRBD1 (5 bases). The CDR3 spans 16 residues. Trimming shortened V by 6 bases and J by 4 bases, and 21 bases separated the two germline ends. Germline CDR1 reads SGHVS; CDR2 reads FNYEAQ. The CDR3 protein is CASSPDSGWRPYGYTF. CDR3 bases: TGTGCCAGCAGTCCAGACAGCGGGTGGAGACCCTATGGCTACACCTTC. Together with reference TRBV7-6 and TRBJ1-2, the CDR3 gives the full variable domain: GAGVSQSPRYKVTKRGQDVALRCDPISGHVSLYWYRQALGQGPEFLTYFNYEAQQDKSGLPNDRFSAERPEGSISTLTIQRTEQRDSAMYRCASSPDSGWRPYGYTFGSGTRLTVV.

This clonotype was recorded many times. This chain connects TRBV24-1 to TRBJ2-1; maybe TRBD2 (6 bases). The CDR3 is made up of 13 amino acids. The V gene lost 6 bases and the J gene lost 6 bases, with 11 bases spanning the gap. Germline-derived CDR1 and CDR2 are KGHDR and SFDVKD. The CDR3: CATSLGGGNEQFF. The CDR3 DNA reads TGTGCCACCAGTCTGGGGGGAGGCAATGAGCAGTTCTTC.

This clonotype was seen repeatedly, ten times or more. The chain employs TRBV28 and TRBJ2-7, with D tentatively TRBD2 (5 bases). Trimming removed 7 bases from V and 3 bases from J, with 10 bases in between. The germline gives CDR1 MDHEN, CDR2 SYDVKM. The CDR3 loop spans 12 amino acids. The CDR3 bases are TGTGCCAGCATGGAGAGGGACTACGAGCAGTACTTC. Its protein product is CASMERDYEQYF.

This clonotype has a count of ten or more. This rearrangement joins TRBV27 to TRBJ1-2, with no clear D. This CDR3 is built from 15 residues. Deletions cut 6 bases from V and 4 bases from J, with 18 bases between. Germline assignment: CDR1 MNHEY and CDR2 SMNVEV (reference sequence). CDR3 in amino acids: CASSPLHSLGYGYTF. The CDR3 DNA is TGTGCCAGCAGCCCACTCCATTCATTGGGCTATGGCTACACCTTC.

A remark on this clonotype: Being one base from a much bigger clone, this may be a read error. This chain connects TRBV28 to TRBJ2-3, with a weak D call TRBD1 (7 bases). V shed 4 bases and J shed 4 bases, with 12 bases lying between them. The CDR3 is made up of 14 amino acids. The germline gives CDR1 MDHEN, CDR2 SYDVKM. For the CDR3, the DNA is TGTGCCAGCAGTTCCCAGGGGGGTGCAGATACGCAGTATTTT. Protein sequence: CASSSQGGADTQYF. Combining the CDR3 with reference TRBV28 and TRBJ2-3 gives the whole variable domain DVKVTQSSRYLVKRTGEKVFLECVQDMDHENMFWYRQDPGLGLRLIYFSYDVKMKEKGDIPEGYSVSREKKERFSLILESASTNQTSMYLCASSSQGGADTQYFGPGTRLTVL.

In its sample, this clonotype was seen a few times. CDR3 coding DNA: TGTGCCATCAGTACAGGGGGCCGAACTAATGAAAAACTGTTTTTT. Protein: CAISTGGRTNEKLFF. This chain connects TRBV10-3 to TRBJ1-4; 9 bases match TRBD1. The CDR3 has 15 amino acids. Unmatched junction bases numbered 2, after V lost 5 bases and J lost 1 base. Germline V CDR1 and CDR2: ENHRY, SYGVKD.

The rearrangement joins TRBV12-3 or TRBV12-4 to TRBJ2-1; perhaps D is TRBD1 or TRBD2 (5 bases each). The CDR3 spans 15 residues. V shed 8 bases and J shed 0 bases, with 14 bases lying between them. The CDR3 DNA follows: TGTGCCAGCTGTCGTGAGGGGAGCTCCTACAATGAGCAGTTCTTC. Protein product: CASCREGSSYNEQFF.

Ten or more counts support this clonotype. V usage is TRBV12-3 or TRBV12-4 and J usage is TRBJ2-1, with D possibly TRBD1 on 5 matching bases. The CDR3 runs to 13 residues. V lost 10 bases, J lost 2 bases, and 12 bases lay in between. The CDR3 here is CAILLGAYNEQFF. For the CDR3, the DNA is TGTGCCATCCTCCTAGGGGCCTACAATGAGCAGTTCTTC.

In its sample, this clonotype was seen many times. The chain has TRBV5-1 and TRBJ1-1; perhaps TRBD1 as D (6 bases). Trimming pared 1 base from V and 3 bases from J, leaving 10 bases between. CDR1 is SGHRS and CDR2 is YFSETQ in the germline V gene. The CDR3 has 14 residues. The chain's CDR3 is CASSLPGVDTEAFF. In DNA form, the CDR3 reads TGCGCCAGCAGCTTGCCAGGGGTCGACACTGAAGCTTTCTTT.

In its sample, this clonotype was seen a few times. This rearrangement joins TRBV7-3 to TRBJ2-3; weak D call: TRBD1 (5 bases). Germline assignment: CDR1 SGHTA and CDR2 FQGTGA. CDR3 length equals 14 residues. The V end lost 2 bases, the J end lost 3 bases, and 9 bases lay between the germline ends. The CDR3 sequence is CASSLYQGTDTQYF. In DNA, the CDR3 is TGTGCCAGCAGCTTATATCAGGGAACAGATACGCAGTATTTT.

This clonotype turned up a few times. The CDR3: CASSQPLATGTSANNEQFF. The CDR3 nucleotides are TGTGCCAGCAGCCAACCCTTGGCCACCGGGACTAGCGCGAACAATGAGCAGTTCTTC. The gene calls are TRBV4-2 and TRBJ2-1; 10 bases match TRBD2. The CDR3 contains 19 residues. V shed 2 bases and J 5 bases; nucleotides not matched to a gene: 15. From germline, CDR1 is LGHNA and CDR2 YNFKEQ.

The chain couples TRBV19 to TRBJ1-5; D gene ambiguous. Between the trimmed V and J ends, which lost 3 bases and 5 bases, there was a span of 14 bases. Germline-derived CDR1 and CDR2 are LNHDA and SQIVND (reference sequence). This CDR3 is built from 15 residues. For the CDR3, the DNA is TGTGCCAGTAGTATCTTGTGGGATCACTATCAGCCCCAGCATTTT. Its translation: CASSILWDHYQPQHF.

This clonotype was seen many times. The V and J genes are TRBV7-9 and TRBJ2-1, with D possibly being TRBD2 (6 bases). The germline CDR1 and CDR2 sequences are SEHNR and FQNEAQ (reference sequence). The CDR3 is 14 amino acids. The germline V and J ends were trimmed by 3 bases and 5 bases, with 11 bases remaining between them. CDR3 loop: CASSFSRGNNEQFF. CDR3 in DNA: TGTGCCAGCAGCTTTAGCCGGGGGAACAATGAGCAGTTCTTC.

This clonotype was counted many times. V usage is TRBV20-1 and J usage is TRBJ1-2, with D perhaps matching TRBD1 (5 bases). The CDR3 length is 16 residues. With 5 bases removed from V and 1 base from J, the gap between germline ends came to 20 bases. Germline assignment: CDR1 DFQATT and CDR2 SNEGSKA (reference sequence). CDR3: CSAFTSLGTDNYGYTF. The CDR3 nucleotides are TGCAGTGCTTTCACGAGCCTGGGGACGGATAACTATGGCTACACCTTC.

At least ten counts were recorded for this clonotype. The chain carries TRBV20-1 and TRBJ2-2; TRBD1 might be the D (5 bases). Germline V lookup: CDR1 DFQATT, CDR2 SNEGSKA (reference sequence). This CDR3 comprises 16 residues. V lost 0 bases, J lost 4 bases, and 15 bases lay in between. CDR3 bases: TGCAGTGCTAGAGATTTCCAGGGCCGTGGCACCGGGGAGCTGTTTTTT. Translated: CSARDFQGRGTGELFF.

This clonotype was detected ten times or more. This rearrangement joins TRBV6-2 or TRBV6-3 to TRBJ2-2; 9 positions agree with TRBD2. This CDR3 comprises 16 residues. V dropped 7 bases and J dropped 7; count of bases not matched to a gene: 13. CDR1 is MNHEY and CDR2 is SVGEGT in the germline V gene. As DNA, the CDR3 is TGTGCCAGCACCCCTGGGTCTAGCGGGATCTACGGGGAGCTGTTTTTT. It translates to CASTPGSSGIYGELFF.

The CDR3 DNA reads TGTGCCAGCGGGCCTAGCACAGATACGCAGTATTTT. It codes for CASGPSTDTQYF. The chain has TRBV6-1 and TRBJ2-3, with D uncertain. The CDR3 sequence is 12 residues long. Germline CDR1 MNHNS, CDR2 SASEGT. V was pared by 8 bases and J by 0 bases, with 6 bases between.

Ten or more counts support this clonotype. J is TRBJ2-7 and V is TRBV3-1; tentatively, D is TRBD2 (5 bases). The V end was cut by 4 bases, the J end by 7 bases, with 23 bases between. From germline, CDR1 is LGHDT and CDR2 YNNKEL (reference sequence). The CDR3 is 16 residues long. CDR3 loop: CASSPRWAVATSEQYF. The CDR3 coding sequence is TGTGCCAGCAGCCCCCGGTGGGCAGTTGCCACTAGTGAGCAGTACTTC.

V and J are TRBV4-1 and TRBJ1-5; 7 bases map to TRBD1. The ends lost 3 bases at V and 6 bases at J; junction bases unmatched: 5. Germline loops: CDR1 MGHRA, CDR2 YSYEKL. The CDR3 runs 14 residues. CDR3 sequence reads: CASSQTGLAQPQHF. In nucleotides, the CDR3 is TGCGCCAGCAGCCAGACAGGGTTAGCTCAGCCCCAGCATTTT.

This clonotype has a handful of counts. The chain couples TRBV11-1 to TRBJ1-2; D is possibly TRBD1 (5 bases). The CDR3 length is 13 residues. Trimming cost V 3 bases and J 11 bases, with 16 bases left between them. Germline lookup yields CDR1 SGHAT and CDR2 FQDESV (reference sequence). The CDR3 reads CASSLDMAWGYTF. The CDR3 DNA reads as TGTGCCAGCAGCTTGGACATGGCCTGGGGGTACACCTTC. The full variable domain, its missing parts supplied by reference TRBV11-1 and TRBJ1-2, is EAEVAQSPRYKITEKSQAVAFWCDPISGHATLYWYRQILGQGPELLVQFQDESVVDDSQLPKDRFSAERLKGVDSTLKIQPAELGDSAMYLCASSLDMAWGYTFGSGTRLTVV.

The rearrangement links TRBV9 to TRBJ2-5, with D perhaps TRBD1 or TRBD2 (5 bases each). The CDR3 loop spans 16 amino acids. Per germline, CDR1 SGDLS and CDR2 YYNGEE. Trimming shortened V by 4 bases and J by 0 bases, and 16 bases separated the two germline ends. The CDR3 reads CASSPGAGFDQETQYF. The DNA for the CDR3 is TGTGCCAGCAGCCCCGGGGCAGGGTTTGACCAAGAGACCCAGTACTTC.

This clonotype was counted between two and nine times. This chain connects TRBV9 to TRBJ1-2, with 8 bases that match TRBD1. This CDR3 is built from 15 residues. Germline V CDR1 and CDR2: SGDLS, YYNGEE. The ends lost 3 bases at V and 0 bases at J; junction bases unmatched: 4. This CDR3 reads CASSDRDRTNYGYTF. CDR3 bases: TGTGCCAGCAGCGACCGGGACAGGACTAACTATGGCTACACCTTC.

This clonotype was seen only a few times. The chain recombines TRBV14 with TRBJ2-5; 12 bases align to TRBD2. Germline V lookup: CDR1 SGHDN, CDR2 FVKESK. Trimming at V came to 1 base and at J to 5 bases, leaving 5 bases not matched to a gene. The CDR3 sequence is 16 residues long. CDR3 region: CASSQGSSGGAETQYF. CDR3 bases: TGTGCCAGCAGCCAAGGTTCTAGCGGGGGGGCCGAGACCCAGTACTTC.

This clonotype came up many times. The rearrangement links TRBV28 to TRBJ2-7; D gene unclear. Germline CDR1 and CDR2: MDHEN and SYDVKM. V lost 6 bases to trimming and J lost 2 bases, with 8 bases between them. The length of the CDR3 is 12 residues. The CDR3: CASRLHPYEQYF. Here the CDR3 DNA reads TGTGCCAGCAGACTCCATCCCTACGAGCAGTACTTC. Looking up the rest from reference TRBV28 and TRBJ2-7 gives the full variable domain: DVKVTQSSRYLVKRTGEKVFLECVQDMDHENMFWYRQDPGLGLRLIYFSYDVKMKEKGDIPEGYSVSREKKERFSLILESASTNQTSMYLCASRLHPYEQYFGPGTRLTVT.

This clonotype was counted ten times or more. V gene TRBV7-3 combines with J gene TRBJ2-3; 14 positions agree with TRBD2. V shed 4 bases and J 1 base; nucleotides not matched to a gene: 7. CDR1 is SGHTA and CDR2 is FQGTGA in the germline V gene. The CDR3 is 18 residues long. For the CDR3, the DNA is TGTGCCAGCAGCTCAGGACTAGCGGGAGGATTTGGCACAGATACGCAGTATTTT. Its translation is CASSSGLAGGFGTDTQYF.

This clonotype appeared many times. The chain recombines TRBV9 with TRBJ2-3, with D possibly TRBD1 on 5 matching bases. Trimming cost V 3 bases and J 2 bases, with 10 bases left between them. The CDR3 loop spans 14 amino acids. Germline values: CDR1 SGDLS, CDR2 YYNGEE. The DNA of the CDR3 is TGTGCCAGCAGCGGGGCAGGGAACACAGATACGCAGTATTTT. Its protein product is CASSGAGNTDTQYF.

The table lists this clonotype with a few counts. The chain couples TRBV29-1 to TRBJ2-2; 9 nucleotides agree with TRBD1. CDR1 and CDR2 from the germline V gene are SQVTM and ANQGSEA. This CDR3 has 14 amino acids. J gave up 5 bases and V 3 bases, and 4 bases lay outside the gene matches. CDR3 sequence (DNA): TGCAGCGTTGACGGACAGGGGTCGACCGGGGAGCTGTTTTTT. Translating it yields CSVDGQGSTGELFF.

This clonotype was counted at least ten times. The chain has TRBV24-1 and TRBJ2-7; the match to TRBD1 covers 9 bases. The J segment lost 6 bases and the V segment lost 1 base, leaving 6 bases of the junction unmatched. The CDR3 covers 15 residues. CDR1 is KGHDR, CDR2 SFDVKD, per germline. The CDR3 bases are TGTGCCACCAGTGATTTAGGACAGGGGAAGGGCGAGCAGTACTTC. It is translated as CATSDLGQGKGEQYF.

This clonotype was recorded only once. The junction departs from the called germline gene at one end, perhaps through a read error. The DNA for the CDR3 is TGCAATGCTCTCCTCCCGGGACAGGGGCCTTCCGAAGCTTTCTTT. It codes for CNALLPGQGPSEAFF. This sequence joins TRBV20-1 and TRBJ1-1, with 10 positions matching TRBD1. The CDR3 contains 15 residues. Germline V gene lookup returns CDR1 DFQATT and CDR2 SNEGSKA (reference sequence).

This sequence joins TRBV27 and TRBJ2-2, with 12 bases matching TRBD1. The V gene's germline CDR1 is MNHEY and CDR2 SMNVEV (reference sequence). V lost 8 bases, J lost 2 bases, and 6 bases stayed unmatched. This CDR3 spans 16 amino acids. The CDR3 loop reads CASLTGTGGNTGELFF. The CDR3 coding sequence is TGTGCCAGCCTGACCGGGACAGGGGGCAACACCGGGGAGCTGTTTTTT.

Many counts were recorded for this clonotype. The J gene is TRBJ1-2, the V gene TRBV28; D is unresolved. CDR1 is MDHEN, CDR2 SYDVKM, per germline. With 7 bases removed from V and 0 bases from J, the gap between germline ends came to 6 bases. The CDR3 is 12 residues long. As DNA, the CDR3 is TGTGCCAGCATCGGGGCTAACTATGGCTACACCTTC. It is translated as CASIGANYGYTF.